This is a list of T cell receptor beta chains from one sample in a study of blood T cell repertoires in COVID-19. This table comes from immunoSEQ multiplex PCR, and its TCRdb copy is limited to in-frame clones, with some not included. The profile shows tens of thousands of clones, 82% of them singletons. Sequenced: peripheral blood. These receptors all come from a human donor in a cohort sampled during active COVID-19. Each CDR3 is given with its conserved first and last residue. D genes are given only for firm matches. Expanded clones get a size class; other rows say once, few or many, or leave the size out.

size,V,J,D,CDR3,DNA
NA,TRBV6-5,TRBJ1-2,NA,CASSYGAGLDYTF,TGTGCCAGCAGTTACGGGGCAGGGTTGGACTACACCTTC
NA,TRBV3-1/TRBV3-2,TRBJ2-7,TRBD2,CASSQETSGVYEQYF,TGTGCCAGCAGCCAAGAGACTAGCGGGGTTTACGAGCAGTACTTC
NA,TRBV2,TRBJ1-3,NA,CASSRGYSGNTIYF,TGTGCCAGCAGTCGAGGGTATTCTGGAAACACCATATATTTT
NA,TRBV6-1,TRBJ1-2,TRBD1,CASSEGQGAYGYTF,TGTGCCAGCAGTGAAGGACAGGGGGCCTATGGCTACACCTTC
NA,TRBV5-1,TRBJ1-1,NA,CASSQRRGDTEAFF,TGCGCCAGCAGCCAGAGGCGGGGAGACACTGAAGCTTTCTTT
NA,TRBV5-1,TRBJ1-1,NA,CASSLVSVSNTEAFF,TGCGCCAGCAGCTTGGTTTCGGTTTCGAACACTGAAGCTTTCTTT
few,TRBV5-4,TRBJ1-2,TRBD1,CASSFQGQNYGYTF,TGTGCCAGCAGCTTCCAGGGACAGAACTATGGCTACACCTTC
NA,TRBV7-2,TRBJ2-2,NA,CASSFVGGRTGELFF,TGTGCCAGCAGCTTCGTGGGGGGAAGGACCGGGGAGCTGTTTTTT
NA,TRBV6-2/TRBV6-3,TRBJ2-5,TRBD2,CASSDPSGGFQETQYF,TGTGCCAGCAGTGACCCTAGCGGGGGGTTCCAAGAGACCCAGTACTTC
once,TRBV5-6,TRBJ2-7,TRBD2,CASSLGRGEQYF,TGTGCCAGCAGCTTAGGGCGGGGGGAGCAGTACTTC
NA,TRBV2,TRBJ2-4,NA,CASIRRWGQGGDTQYF,TGTGCCAGCATACGAAGGTGGGGCCAGGGGGGTGATACTCAGTACTTC
NA,TRBV14,TRBJ2-3,TRBD2,CASSQGLAGTDTQYF,TGTGCCAGCAGCCAGGGACTAGCGGGCACAGATACGCAGTATTTT
NA,TRBV5-3,TRBJ2-7,NA,CARSLRVVEQYF,TGTGCCAGAAGCTTGCGAGTTGTCGAGCAGTACTTC
NA,TRBV5-4,TRBJ2-7,TRBD2,CASRTWGSGGPYEQYF,TGTGCCAGCAGGACTTGGGGAAGCGGGGGCCCGTACGAGCAGTACTTC
NA,TRBV7-9,TRBJ2-3,TRBD1,CASTDRGSTDTQYF,TGTGCCAGCACCGACAGGGGCAGCACAGATACGCAGTATTTT
few,TRBV19,TRBJ1-1,NA,CASSTVPGAWGTEAFF,TGTGCCAGTAGCACGGTTCCAGGGGCGTGGGGCACTGAAGCTTTCTTT
NA,TRBV4-1,TRBJ1-2,TRBD1,CASSQTSQGAGYTF,TGCGCCAGCAGCCAAACAAGTCAGGGGGCCGGCTACACCTTC
NA,TRBV19,TRBJ2-7,TRBD1,CASSIDRANEQYF,TGTGCCAGTAGTATCGACAGGGCCAACGAGCAGTACTTC
NA,TRBV6-1,TRBJ1-1,TRBD1,CASSLVQGAGTEAFF,TGTGCCAGCAGTCTCGTACAGGGGGCAGGGACTGAAGCTTTCTTT
NA,TRBV11-2,TRBJ1-4,NA,CASSLVAGIGEKLFF,TGTGCCAGCAGCTTAGTAGCAGGGATTGGTGAAAAACTGTTTTTT
NA,TRBV5-5,TRBJ1-1,NA,CASSLSEADTEAFF,TGTGCCAGCAGCTTGAGTGAGGCGGACACTGAAGCTTTCTTT
NA,TRBV10-2,TRBJ2-7,NA,CASSVLDSSYEQYF,TGCGCCAGCAGTGTATTAGACTCCTCCTACGAGCAGTACTTC
NA,TRBV9,TRBJ2-6,NA,CASSPGGNSGANVLTF,TGTGCCAGCAGCCCCGGGGGAAACTCTGGGGCCAACGTCCTGACTTTC
NA,TRBV7-8,TRBJ1-2,TRBD1,CASSSFTGEGYTF,TGTGCCAGCAGCAGCTTCACAGGGGAAGGCTACACCTTC
NA,TRBV5-1,TRBJ1-2,NA,CASRLSYSNYGYTF,TGCGCCAGCAGATTGTCCTACTCGAACTATGGCTACACCTTC
NA,TRBV7-9,TRBJ1-2,NA,CASSLAQGQGYTF,TGTGCCAGCAGCTTAGCTCAGGGACAAGGCTACACCTTC
NA,TRBV6-6,TRBJ1-2,TRBD1,CASSYFPRDSPISNYGYTF,TGTGCCAGCAGCTACTTCCCCCGGGACAGCCCGATCTCTAACTATGGCTACACCTTC
once,TRBV7-3,TRBJ2-2,NA,CASSPIEEGGELFF,TGTGCCAGCAGCCCTATAGAGGAAGGCGGGGAGCTGTTTTTT
few,TRBV28,TRBJ2-1,NA,CASRSTGVGYNEQFF,TGTGCCAGCAGATCTACCGGGGTGGGCTACAATGAGCAGTTCTTC
few,TRBV5-4,TRBJ2-1,TRBD1,CASSDRGQPYNEQFF,TGTGCCAGCAGCGACAGGGGACAGCCGTACAATGAGCAGTTCTTC
NA,TRBV25-1,TRBJ2-5,NA,CASSATVPGGTQYF,TGTGCCAGCAGTGCGACAGTCCCCGGTGGGACCCAGTACTTC
NA,TRBV5-4,TRBJ2-2,NA,CASSFPGQPNTGELFF,TGTGCCAGCAGCTTTCCGGGACAACCGAACACCGGGGAGCTGTTTTTT
NA,TRBV25-1,TRBJ2-7,TRBD1,CASSNRDRGHEQYF,TGTGCCAGCAGCAATCGGGACAGGGGCCACGAGCAGTACTTC
few,TRBV3-1/TRBV3-2,TRBJ1-5,NA,CASSQQGNQPQHF,TGTGCCAGCAGCCAACAGGGGAATCAGCCCCAGCATTTT
NA,TRBV7-9,TRBJ1-2,NA,CASTQGWGNGYTF,TGTGCCAGCACCCAGGGGTGGGGAAACGGCTACACCTTC
NA,TRBV9,TRBJ2-7,TRBD1,CASSVRQGNEQYF,TGTGCCAGCAGCGTTCGACAGGGTAACGAGCAGTACTTC
NA,TRBV19,TRBJ2-4,TRBD1,CASSSDRGVRDIQYF,TGTGCCAGTAGTTCCGACAGGGGAGTCCGGGACATTCAGTACTTC
NA,TRBV19,TRBJ2-5,TRBD1,CASNGDSQETQYF,TGTGCCAGTAACGGGGACAGTCAAGAGACCCAGTACTTC
few,TRBV9,TRBJ2-7,TRBD1,CASSGTGTSYEQYF,TGTGCCAGCAGCGGGACAGGGACCTCCTACGAGCAGTACTTC
once,TRBV7-9,TRBJ2-6,NA,CASRPRWSVSGANVLTF,TGTGCCAGCAGACCCCGGTGGTCCGTGTCTGGGGCCAACGTCCTGACTTTC
few,TRBV15,TRBJ1-4,NA,CATSAGGLKEKLFF,TGTGCCACCAGCGCCGGGGGGCTAAAGGAAAAACTGTTTTTT
NA,TRBV4-2,TRBJ2-7,NA,CASSQEDSSYEQYF,TGTGCCAGCAGCCAAGAGGACTCGTCCTACGAGCAGTACTTC
NA,TRBV4-1,TRBJ2-7,TRBD1,CASSQGQGFVSYEQYF,TGCGCCAGCAGCCAAGGACAGGGATTCGTCTCCTACGAGCAGTACTTC
NA,TRBV30,TRBJ1-1,NA,CAWSLRARENTEAFF,TGTGCCTGGAGTCTCCGGGCCAGGGAGAACACTGAAGCTTTCTTT
NA,TRBV2,TRBJ2-7,TRBD1,CASSSTGASRYEQYF,TGTGCCAGCAGTTCGACAGGGGCAAGTAGGTACGAGCAGTACTTC
NA,TRBV5-6,TRBJ2-5,TRBD1,CASSLETGKETQYF,TGTGCCAGCAGCTTAGAGACAGGGAAAGAGACCCAGTACTTC
NA,TRBV3-1/TRBV3-2,TRBJ2-7,TRBD1,CASSSQGTGTWEQYF,TGTGCCAGCAGCTCACAGGGGACCGGTACGTGGGAGCAGTACTTC
NA,TRBV7-2,TRBJ2-3,TRBD1,CASSLKGGDTDTQYF,TGTGCCAGCAGCTTAAAAGGGGGCGACACAGATACGCAGTATTTT
few,TRBV15,TRBJ2-7,TRBD2,CATSKGPGGVYEQYF,TGTGCCACCAGCAAGGGCCCGGGAGGGGTTTACGAGCAGTACTTC
NA,TRBV13,TRBJ1-3,NA,CASSLGQGPGNTIYF,TGTGCCAGCAGCTTAGGTCAGGGTCCCGGAAACACCATATATTTT
NA,TRBV6-5,TRBJ2-7,NA,CASSLVSASSYEQYF,TGTGCCAGCAGTTTGGTGTCAGCTAGCTCCTACGAGCAGTACTTC
NA,TRBV4-1,TRBJ1-2,TRBD1,CASSHGDRGEGYTF,TGCGCCAGCAGCCACGGGGACAGGGGGGAAGGCTACACCTTC
NA,TRBV3-1/TRBV3-2,TRBJ2-5,NA,CASRFNTKETQYF,TGTGCCAGCCGGTTCAATACGAAGGAGACCCAGTACTTC